This entry is about one T cell receptor (beta chain). What it binds is unknown. A single record per CDR3 protein comes from TCRdb applying MiXCR to the RT-PCR reads. This table holds around 710,000 distinct CDR3 sequences, around 14% found once. The source of the sample is a study of response to subunit inactivated influenza vaccine. Regarding the study as a whole: Few additional T cells are recruited per seasonal influenza vaccination, authors suggested.

The germline V gene has CDR1 DFQATT and CDR2 SNEGSKA (reference sequence). Losses at the gene ends were 2 bases for V and 1 base for J; bases not matched to a gene: 2. The CDR3 totals 13 residues. Material: PBMCs from blood, obtained roughly 2 weeks before vaccination. This chain links TRBV20-1 with TRBJ2-7; 7 nucleotides line up with TRBD2. The source of this sequence is a man in his fifties or sixties who received an inactivated influenza vaccine. For the CDR3, the DNA is TGCAGTGCTAGATGGGAGGGTTCCTACGAGCAGTACTTC. It codes for CSARWEGSYEQYF.